This T cell receptor beta chain was sequenced for a study of a mutant IDH1 vaccine in newly diagnosed glioma. Germline assignment: CDR1 SGHNT and CDR2 YYREEE (reference sequence). Trimming removed 3 bases from V and 12 bases from J, with 16 bases in between. The CDR3 is made up of 13 amino acids. Time point of the sample: week 5, during vaccination. Topical imiquimod accompanied each vaccine dose, which consisted of 300 ug of mutant IDH1 20-mer peptide. Sequencing used immunoSEQ multiplex PCR; TCRdb keeps in-frame clones, though not all of them. The sample has 37,000 or so clones, about 86% seen once. In the case of this clone: Antigen unknown.

The chain employs TRBV5-4 and TRBJ2-1; D not resolved. The sample was PBMCs, taken from a glioma patient whose treatment included an IDH1 peptide vaccine. The TCR was taken from a man aged 30 to 45 with glioma. The CDR3 DNA reads TGTGCCAGCAGCTGGGATGCCAGCGCAGGGCAGTTCTTC. Amino acids: CASSWDASAGQFF.